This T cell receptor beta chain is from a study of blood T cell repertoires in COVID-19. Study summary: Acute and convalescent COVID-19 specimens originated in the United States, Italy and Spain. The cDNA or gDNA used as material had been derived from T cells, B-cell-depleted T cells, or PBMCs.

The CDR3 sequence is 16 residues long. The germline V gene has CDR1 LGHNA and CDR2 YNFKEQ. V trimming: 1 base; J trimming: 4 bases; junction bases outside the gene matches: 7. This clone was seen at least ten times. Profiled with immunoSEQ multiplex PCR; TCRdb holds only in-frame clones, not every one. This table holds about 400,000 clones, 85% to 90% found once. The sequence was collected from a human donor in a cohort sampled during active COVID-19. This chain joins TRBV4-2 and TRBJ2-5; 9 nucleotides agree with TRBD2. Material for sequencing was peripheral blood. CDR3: CASSQGGGGGAETQYF. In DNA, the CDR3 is TGTGCCAGCAGCCAAGGGGGAGGCGGGGGGGCAGAGACCCAGTACTTC.